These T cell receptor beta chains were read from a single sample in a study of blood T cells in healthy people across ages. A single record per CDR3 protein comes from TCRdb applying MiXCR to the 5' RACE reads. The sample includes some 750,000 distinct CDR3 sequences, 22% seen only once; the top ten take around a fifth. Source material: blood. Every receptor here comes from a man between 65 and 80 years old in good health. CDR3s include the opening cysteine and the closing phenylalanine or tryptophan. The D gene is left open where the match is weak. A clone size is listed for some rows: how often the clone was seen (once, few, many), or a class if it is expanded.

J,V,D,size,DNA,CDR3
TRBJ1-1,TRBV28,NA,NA,TGTGCCAGCAGTTTTGGTCCAGGGCGGGACACTGAAGCTTTCTTT,CASSFGPGRDTEAFF
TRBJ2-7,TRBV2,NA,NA,TGTGCCAGCAGTGAATGGATAAGCTCCTACGAGCAGTACTTC,CASSEWISSYEQYF
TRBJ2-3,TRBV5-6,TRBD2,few,TGTGCCAGCAGCTTGGTTGCTAGCGGGGCTCGCACAGATACGCAGTATTTT,CASSLVASGARTDTQYF
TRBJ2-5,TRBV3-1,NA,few,TGTGCCAGCAGCCAACAGGGCCTCCAAGAGACCCAGTACTTC,CASSQQGLQETQYF
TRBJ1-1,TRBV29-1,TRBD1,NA,TGCAGCGTGGGGGACAGAGAAGCTTTCTTT,CSVGDREAFF
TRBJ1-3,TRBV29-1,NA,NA,TGCAGCGTGGACGACAGGATTTCTGACACCATATATTTT,CSVDDRISDTIYF
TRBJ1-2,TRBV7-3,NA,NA,TGTGCCAGCAGCTTAACCCGAAGGACAGATGGCTACACCTTC,CASSLTRRTDGYTF
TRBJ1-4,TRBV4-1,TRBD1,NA,TGCGCCAGCAGCCAAGATCTCAGGGGGACCAATGAAAAACTGTTTTTT,CASSQDLRGTNEKLFF
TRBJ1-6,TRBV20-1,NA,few,TGCAGTGCTAGATCGGACGGATCATATAATTCACCCCTCCACTTT,CSARSDGSYNSPLHF
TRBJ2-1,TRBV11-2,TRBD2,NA,TGTGCCAGCAGCTTAGATGGCCCTACTAGCGGAGCGGGACATGAGCAGTTCTTC,CASSLDGPTSGAGHEQFF
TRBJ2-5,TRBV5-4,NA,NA,TGTGCCAGCAGCTTGGACCGCCCCCAAGAGACCCAGTACTTC,CASSLDRPQETQYF
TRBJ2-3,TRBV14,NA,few,TGTGCCAGCAGCCATGTGGGGTCCCAGTGGACGCAGTATTTT,CASSHVGSQWTQYF
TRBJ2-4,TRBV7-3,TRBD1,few,TGTGCCAGCAGCCCCTCACAGGGGCACGACATTCAGTACTTC,CASSPSQGHDIQYF
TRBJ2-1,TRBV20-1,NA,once,TGCAGTGCTAGAGTCCTCAATGAGCAGTTCTTC,CSARVLNEQFF
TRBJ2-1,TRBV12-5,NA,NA,TGTGCTAGTGGTTTGACAAGGACACATGAGCAGTTCTTC,CASGLTRTHEQFF
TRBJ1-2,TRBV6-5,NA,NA,TGTGCCAGCAGCCTGAACTGGGACGGCCGCTACACCTTC,CASSLNWDGRYTF
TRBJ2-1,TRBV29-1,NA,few,TGCAGCGTTGGCGGGGAGTCCTACAATGAGCAGTTCTTC,CSVGGESYNEQFF
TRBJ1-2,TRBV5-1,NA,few,TGCGCCAGCAGCTTGGGCCAGATCATAAACTATGGCTACACCTTC,CASSLGQIINYGYTF
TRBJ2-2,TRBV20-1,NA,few,TGCAGTGCTACAACAGTAAACACCGGGGAGCTGTTTTTT,CSATTVNTGELFF
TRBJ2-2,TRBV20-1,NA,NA,TGCAGTGCCCGGGCCTCCGGGGAGCTGTTTTTT,CSARASGELFF
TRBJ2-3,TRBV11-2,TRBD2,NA,TGTGCCAGCAGCCCTATGGGAGGGCCTACAGATACGCAGTATTTT,CASSPMGGPTDTQYF
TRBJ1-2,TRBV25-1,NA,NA,TGTGCCACCTCTGGCGGGAACACGTATGGCTACACCTTC,CATSGGNTYGYTF
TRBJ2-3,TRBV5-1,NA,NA,TGCGCCAGCAGCTTGGGCAGGGGTAGCAGAGATACGCAGTATTTT,CASSLGRGSRDTQYF
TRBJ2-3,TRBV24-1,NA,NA,TGTGCCACCAGTGATCGACAGGGACTAGATACGCAGTATTTT,CATSDRQGLDTQYF
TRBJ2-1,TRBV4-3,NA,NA,TGCGCCAACAGCCAAGGCAGAGCTAGCGTCGACAATGAGCAGTTCTTC,CANSQGRASVDNEQFF
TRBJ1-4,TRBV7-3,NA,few,TGTGCCAACAGCTTAAATGGGCCAGGGGCAACTAATGAAAAACTGTTTTTT,CANSLNGPGATNEKLFF
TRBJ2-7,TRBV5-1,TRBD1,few,TGCGCCAGCAGCTTACAGGGGCCACCCTCCTACGAGCAGTACTTC,CASSLQGPPSYEQYF
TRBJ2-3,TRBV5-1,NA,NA,TGCGCCAGCAAAGAGGAGGGGGATACGCAGTATTTT,CASKEEGDTQYF
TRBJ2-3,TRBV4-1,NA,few,TGCGCCAGCAGTTTAGGTCGGCCAGATACGCAGTATTTT,CASSLGRPDTQYF
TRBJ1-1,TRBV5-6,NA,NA,TGTGCCAGCAGCTTGTTGGATGGGGGAATGAACACTGAAGCTTTCTTT,CASSLLDGGMNTEAFF
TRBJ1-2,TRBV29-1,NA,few,TGCAGCGTTGAGGCAGGGGAGGGAGGCTACACCTTC,CSVEAGEGGYTF
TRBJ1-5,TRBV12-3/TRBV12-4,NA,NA,TGTGCCAGCAGTTTCGGGGAGTATCAGCCCCAGCATTTT,CASSFGEYQPQHF
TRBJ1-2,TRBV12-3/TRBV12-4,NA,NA,TGTGCCAGCAGCCCCGTTCCTAACTATGGCTACACCTTC,CASSPVPNYGYTF
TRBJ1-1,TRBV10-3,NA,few,TGTGCCATCAGTGACCCGGGACGGCCGAACACTGAAGCTTTCTTT,CAISDPGRPNTEAFF
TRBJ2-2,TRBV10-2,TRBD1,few,TGCGCCAGCATTCTCCCACAGGGGGCCATTTGGTCGACCGGGGAGCTGTTTTTT,CASILPQGAIWSTGELFF
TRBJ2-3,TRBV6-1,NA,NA,TGTGCCAGCAGTGAAAAAGCGGGCCCCTACACAGATACGCAGTATTTT,CASSEKAGPYTDTQYF
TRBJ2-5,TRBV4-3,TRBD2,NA,TGCGCCAGCAGCCAAGATTTTGGGGGAGGGGAGACCCAGTACTTC,CASSQDFGGGETQYF
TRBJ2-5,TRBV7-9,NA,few,TGTGCCAGCAGCTTTGTAACTCAAGAGACCCAGTACTTC,CASSFVTQETQYF
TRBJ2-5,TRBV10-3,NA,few,TGTGCCATCAGTGCAGGGTGGCAAGAGACCCAGTACTTC,CAISAGWQETQYF